This T cell receptor beta chain came from a study of shared clonotypes between healthy human individuals (TCRdb year 2020). Context from the whole study: A couple of women and a few men aged 18 to 49 years were included in the cohort. To estimate repertoire size and how much clonotypes are shared between individuals, the study performed deep sequencing of blood TCR repertoires from a handful of healthy adults. To increase sequencing depth and limit assay-specific biases, different laboratories used diverse techniques to prepare libraries and sequence TCR repertoires. For each donor, three plates each were used for CD4 naive and CD4 memory, two plates were used for CD8 naive, and one plate was used for CD8 memory. Each donor's leukapheresis produced roughly between about 0.85 and 10 billion PBMCs. Paper-wide results and their limitations: Incomplete sequencing was indicated by rarefaction of sorted-subset datasets, despite the large sequencing depth. Because the study included a small number of donors, the genetic and exposure-history diversity represented was limited. Sampling was restricted to blood, and TCR repertoires in tissues likely differ from the TCR repertoires found in blood. Estimated clonotype richness was generally larger for naive than for memory subsets. Higher generation probabilities were observed for clonotypes shared by all four sorted-subset donors than for non-shared clonotypes. When a few donors were compared, the shared fraction of clonotypes was around 4.6% for naive CD4, more than 3% for naive CD8, 2% to 2.5% for memory CD4, and 0.4% for memory CD8. Based on pairwise subsampling, the degree of clonotype sharing among donors was expected to be affected by sequencing depth.

Using the deep immunoSEQ assay, TCR CDR3 regions were amplified from genomic DNA by multiplex PCR. Extracted genomic DNA from each cell subset was spread evenly across all wells of several immunoSEQ 96-well plates, with each plate serving as a replicate. For sorted subsets, 200 to 250 ng of genomic DNA, equivalent to 30,000 or so T cell genomes, went into each replicate PCR. Purified libraries were measured with a Qubit 3.0 fluorometer, size-checked on a Bioanalyzer 2100, and measured again with the KAPA Library Quantification kit. Every immunoSEQ 96-well plate was sequenced on a separate single-read 150-cycle Illumina NextSeq 550 flow cell. Per the source publication's procedure: Because only junctional sequences without quality scores were contained in the immunoSEQ output, filtering matching that applied to full-length reads could not be performed. Sequences were annotated with PyIR, a Python wrapper for IgBLAST v1.9, using IMGT germline references to assign V/J genes and CDR3. Reads with weak V/J assignments (E-value above 1e-6), missing CDR3, stop codons, out-of-frame junctions, or ambiguous translated residues were removed. V3J clonotypes were defined by identical inferred V gene, J gene, and CDR3 amino acid sequence. Percentage overlap between repertoires was calculated by dividing the number of shared unique clonotypes by the size of the smaller repertoire. Richness of each repertoire was evaluated using RTK rarefaction, the Chao1 estimator, and Recon v2.1 estimates of unobserved clonotypes. Generation probabilities were computed with OLGA for all TCRbeta clonotypes obtained by the gDNA method from a handful of donors. TCRdb's version of the immuneACCESS table is confined to in-frame rearrangements and falls short of the full clone set. An unresolved V gene accounts for under half of the shortfall where checked; the remainder is of unknown origin. V and J calls and clone size come straight from that table; D and trimming were deduced from the DNA. A total of about 2.1 million clones appear in this sample, roughly 95% of them only once. The ten largest clones take up approximately 1.7% of the sample.

This clone was seen only once. Its antigen is currently not known. Base qualities are not provided; no much larger clone lies one nucleotide away. V ends up 5 bases short and J 8 bases short, with an unmatched junction base count of 9. The CDR3 sequence holds 16 residues, the cysteine and phenylalanine included. The CDR3 DNA has 48 bases and is translated from base 1. The germline V gene (reference sequence) specifies MNHEY as CDR1 and SMNVEV as CDR2. CD8 naive samples were obtained by positive selection for CCR7 among CD45RO-negative cells, yielding a CD45RA+CCR7+ population from which TemRA cells were excluded. Healthy HIV-negative adults with no recently reported acute infections or vaccinations were included as donors. Only Caucasian adults living in Nashville, Tennessee, USA were represented among the donors. After blood collection by leukapheresis, PBMCs were isolated using Ficoll-Histopaque density gradient centrifugation and then cryopreserved in the vapor phase of liquid nitrogen. Analytical flow cytometry was used to check the purity and quantity of every magnetically sorted T cell population. Genomic DNA was isolated from each sorted fraction and quantified by UV absorbance on a Nanodrop 2000c.

This clonotype was obtained from a man younger than 30 in good health. Some clones in this sample may be carry-over from other donors' samples. The sample taken for sequencing was naive CD8+ T cells from PBMCs. The sample's cell subset or site label, decoded: CD45RA+CCR7+. Rearrangement joined TRBV27 to TRBJ2-1; TRBD2 lines up with 13 middle nucleotides. The nucleotide sequence reads TGTGCCAGCAGTCGAAAACCGGGACTAGCGGGACATGAGCAGTTCTTC. Translation gives CASSRKPGLAGHEQFF.